Listed here is a single TCR beta chain. The assay was immunoSEQ multiplex PCR, and TCRdb's table has in-frame clones only and misses some. The data show about 170,000 clones, about nine tenths seen once. This CDR3 has 15 amino acids. V gave up 2 bases and J gave up 2 bases; unmatched junction bases: 3. Per the germline V gene, CDR1 is LGHNA and CDR2 is YNFKEQ. These data are taken from a study of control samples from healthy donors and cancer patients. Sequencing used blood. The sequence derives from a young woman in good health. The chain is built from TRBV4-2 and TRBJ2-7; 10 bases match TRBD2. The CDR3 here is CASSQISGGPYEQYF. The CDR3 nucleotides are TGTGCCAGCAGCCAAATTAGCGGGGGGCCCTACGAGCAGTACTTC.